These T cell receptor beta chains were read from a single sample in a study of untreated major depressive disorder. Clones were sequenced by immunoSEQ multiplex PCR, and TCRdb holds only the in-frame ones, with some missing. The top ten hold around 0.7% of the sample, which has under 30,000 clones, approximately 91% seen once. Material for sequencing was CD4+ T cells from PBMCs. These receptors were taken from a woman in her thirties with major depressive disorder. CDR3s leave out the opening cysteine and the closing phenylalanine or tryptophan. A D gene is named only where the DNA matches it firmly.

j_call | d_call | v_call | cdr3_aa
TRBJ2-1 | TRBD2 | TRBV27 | ASRRRAGGLIAEQF
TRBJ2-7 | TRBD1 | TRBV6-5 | ASRQGTGGYEQY
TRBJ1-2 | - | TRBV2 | ASDLVGLGYT
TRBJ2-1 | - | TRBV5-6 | ASSYVTVSSYNEQF
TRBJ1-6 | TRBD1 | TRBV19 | ASSIEQGQGFYNSPLH
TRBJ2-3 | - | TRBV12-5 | ASGLGNNGGTDTQY
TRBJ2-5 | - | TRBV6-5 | ASRDRGYQETQY
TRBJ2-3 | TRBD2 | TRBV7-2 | ASSLRGEQTQY
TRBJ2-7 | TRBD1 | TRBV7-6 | ASSLTGQGDYEQY
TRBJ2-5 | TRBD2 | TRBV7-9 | ASSLTFASGETQY
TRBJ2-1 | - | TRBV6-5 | ASSNIYEQF
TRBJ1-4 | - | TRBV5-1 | ASSRGYATNEKLF
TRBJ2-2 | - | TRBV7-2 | ASSYAGRGELF
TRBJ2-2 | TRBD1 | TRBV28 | ASSPLGTGGRTGELF
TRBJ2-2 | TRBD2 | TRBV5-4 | ASSLSVGGGRNTGELF
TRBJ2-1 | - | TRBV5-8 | ANALSVTYNEQF
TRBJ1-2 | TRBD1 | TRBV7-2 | ASSKEVGTGGNSGYT
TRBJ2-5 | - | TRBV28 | ASSIARKETQY
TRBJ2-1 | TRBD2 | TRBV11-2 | ASSRGGAEHGQF
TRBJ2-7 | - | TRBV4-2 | ASSQDYAGNTYEQY
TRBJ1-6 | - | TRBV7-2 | ASSLLGDPSARLH
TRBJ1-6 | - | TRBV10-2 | ASSELGFSGSPLH
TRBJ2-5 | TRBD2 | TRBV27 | ASSPLPSAGGPSETQY
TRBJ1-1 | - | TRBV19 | AIRLAGSGTEAF
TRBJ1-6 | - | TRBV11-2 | ASTSWGYNSPLH
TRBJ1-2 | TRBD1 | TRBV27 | ASSPWTGEGGYT
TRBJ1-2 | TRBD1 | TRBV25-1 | ASSESGTGSYGYT
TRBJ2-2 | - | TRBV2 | ASRRGGTGELF
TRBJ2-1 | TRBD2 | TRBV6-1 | ASSALTSGRDNEQF
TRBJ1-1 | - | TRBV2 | ASRSANTEAF
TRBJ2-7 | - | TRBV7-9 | ASSLGWTKSYEQY
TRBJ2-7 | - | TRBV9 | ASSVGDSSSYEQY
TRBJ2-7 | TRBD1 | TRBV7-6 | ASSLDDRGYEQY
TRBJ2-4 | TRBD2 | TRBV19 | ASSIFGGGAVNIQY
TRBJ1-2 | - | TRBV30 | AWSVGKGGDGYT
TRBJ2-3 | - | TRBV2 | ASSEGPEGTQY
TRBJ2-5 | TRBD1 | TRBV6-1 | ASSQTGRETQY
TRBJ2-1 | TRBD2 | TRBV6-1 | ASSDASGTSPNEQF
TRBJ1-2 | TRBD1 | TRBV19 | ASSPGGADYGYT
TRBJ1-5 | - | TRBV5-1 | ASSLIGGNQPQH
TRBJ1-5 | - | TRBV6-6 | ATFDGLSNQPQH
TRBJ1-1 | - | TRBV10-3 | AIRFSGNTEAF
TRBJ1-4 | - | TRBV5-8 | ASTSGPNNEKLF
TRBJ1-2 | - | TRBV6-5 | ASSIGPYGYT
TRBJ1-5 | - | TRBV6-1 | ASSEPSQGNQPQH
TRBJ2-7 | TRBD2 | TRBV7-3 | ASSLYSSGRHYEQY
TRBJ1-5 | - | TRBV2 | ASSGSVNSNQPQH
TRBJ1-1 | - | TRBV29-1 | SVESRTVNTEAF
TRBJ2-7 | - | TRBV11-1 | ASSLRLAYEQY
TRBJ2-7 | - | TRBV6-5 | ASSRSRSYEQY
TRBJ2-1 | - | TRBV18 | ASSPPSYGPKDEQF
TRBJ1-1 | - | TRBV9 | ASSAPRGAIGTEAF
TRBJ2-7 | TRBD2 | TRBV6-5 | ASSYGTSRDEQY
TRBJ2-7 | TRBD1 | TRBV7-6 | ASSLVPGQGENEQY